This entry features one T cell receptor beta chain sequence. The antigen remains unidentified. There are 13 residues in the CDR3. Deletions cut 6 bases from V and 7 bases from J, with 15 bases between. Germline CDR1 and CDR2: MNHNY and SVGAGI (reference sequence). These data are taken from a study of OX40 agonist ivuxolimab in advanced cancers. Study at large: Having had anti-PD-1, anti-PD-L1 or anti-CTLA-4 therapy before was allowed, and about 40% had some.

Clones were read by immunoSEQ multiplex PCR, and TCRdb kept only the in-frame ones, dropping some. The repertoire consists of approximately 120,000 clones, with 85% to 95% occurring once and the leading ten covering 0.7% to 0.9%. Overall study findings and caveats: Expanded peripheral T cells had an undetermined antigen specificity.

The sampling schedule covered blood at baseline, cycle 4 day 1, and cycle 7 day 1. The input for sequencing was CD4+ or CD8+ T cells sorted from blood, taken in a trial of the OX40 agonist ivuxolimab. The receptor was derived from an adult with an advanced solid tumor such as melanoma, head and neck, liver or kidney cancer. The chain carries TRBV6-6 and TRBJ1-1; D remains unclear. CDR3 DNA sequence: TGTGCCAGCAGCCGAACGGGTGGGTTTGAAGCTTTCTTT. Residues: CASSRTGGFEAFF.